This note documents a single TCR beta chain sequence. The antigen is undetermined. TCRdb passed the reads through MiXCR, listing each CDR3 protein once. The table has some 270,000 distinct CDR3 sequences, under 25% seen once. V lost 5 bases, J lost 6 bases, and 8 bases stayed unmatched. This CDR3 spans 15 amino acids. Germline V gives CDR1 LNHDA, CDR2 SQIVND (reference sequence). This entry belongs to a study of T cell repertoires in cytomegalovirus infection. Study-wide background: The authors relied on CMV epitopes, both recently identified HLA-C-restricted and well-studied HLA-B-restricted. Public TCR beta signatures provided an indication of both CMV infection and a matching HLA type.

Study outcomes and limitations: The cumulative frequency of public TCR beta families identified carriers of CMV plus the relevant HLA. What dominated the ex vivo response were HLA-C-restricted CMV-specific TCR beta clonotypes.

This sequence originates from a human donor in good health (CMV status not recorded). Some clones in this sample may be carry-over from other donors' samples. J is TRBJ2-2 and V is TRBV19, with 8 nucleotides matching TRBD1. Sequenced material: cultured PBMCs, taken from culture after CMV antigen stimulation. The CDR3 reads CASSPRTGIAGELFF. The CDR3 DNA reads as TGTGCCAGTAGTCCGAGGACAGGGATCGCCGGGGAGCTGTTTTTT.